A single sample gave rise to the 20 T cell receptor beta chains below, sequenced in a study of blood T cell repertoires in COVID-19. The repertoire was sequenced with immunoSEQ multiplex PCR; TCRdb's copy has only in-frame clones and lacks some. This repertoire shows fewer than 150,000 clones, more than 70% found once; its top ten account for 28%. The specimen sequenced was peripheral blood. The source of these receptors is a human donor in a cohort sampled during active COVID-19.

This clone was seen a single time. The J gene is TRBJ2-1, the V gene TRBV10-3; no clear D gene. V was trimmed by 0 bases and J by 0 bases, leaving 9 bases between them. Germline loops: CDR1 ENHRY, CDR2 SYGVKD. The CDR3 length is 16 residues. CDR3 amino acids: CAISESAGSSYNEQFF. CDR3 coding DNA: TGTGCCATCAGTGAGTCGGCAGGCAGCTCCTACAATGAGCAGTTCTTC.

The chain has TRBV7-6 and TRBJ2-7, with D tentatively TRBD1 (5 bases). Trimming cost V 5 bases and J 0 bases, with 8 bases left between them. Germline CDR1 is SGHVS and CDR2 is FNYEAQ. There are 13 residues in the CDR3. Here the CDR3 DNA reads TGTGCCAGCAGCCCAGGGCCCTCCTACGAGCAGTACTTC. Translated: CASSPGPSYEQYF.

This chain connects TRBV7-6 to TRBJ1-5; 11 bases match TRBD1. V trimming: 5 bases; J trimming: 4 bases; junction bases outside the gene matches: 7. Germline assignment: CDR1 SGHVS and CDR2 FNYEAQ. CDR3 length: 16 residues. The CDR3 region has the DNA TGTGCCAGCAGCGCCTCCGGGACAGGGGGTAATCAGCCCCAGCATTTT. Translation: CASSASGTGGNQPQHF.

This chain links TRBV19 with TRBJ2-7, with no clear D. V was clipped by 3 bases and J by 6 bases, with 12 bases between them. The CDR3 spans 13 residues. Germline CDR1 and CDR2: LNHDA and SQIVND (reference sequence). CDR3 sequence: CASSMQRLGEQYF. DNA for the CDR3: TGTGCCAGTAGTATGCAACGACTGGGCGAGCAGTACTTC.

The chain couples TRBV30 to TRBJ1-3; D uncertain. Germline CDR1 GTSNPN, CDR2 SVGIG (reference sequence). The CDR3 is 14 residues long. V was clipped by 4 bases and J by 0 bases, with 10 bases between them. CDR3 amino acids: CAWTGSYSGNTIYF. The CDR3 DNA reads as TGTGCCTGGACAGGTTCTTACTCTGGAAACACCATATATTTT.

This chain joins TRBV6-5 and TRBJ1-1; 7 bases map to TRBD1. Per germline, CDR1 MNHEY and CDR2 SVGAGI. The V segment lost 0 bases and the J segment 4 bases; nucleotides outside the gene matches: 2. This CDR3 has 14 residues. In nucleotides, the CDR3 is TGTGCCAGCAGTTACTCACAGGGGATCACTGAAGCTTTCTTT. This translates into CASSYSQGITEAFF.

The rearrangement joins TRBV27 to TRBJ1-1; 9 nucleotides match TRBD1. Germline V CDR1 and CDR2: MNHEY, SMNVEV (reference sequence). The CDR3 length is 14 residues. With 6 bases clipped from V and 4 bases from J, the junction kept 6 bases outside the gene matches. CDR3 coding DNA: TGTGCCAGCAGCTTACAGGGGGCATTCACTGAAGCTTTCTTT. This codes for CASSLQGAFTEAFF.

This chain links TRBV19 with TRBJ1-2; a weak D match, TRBD1 (6 bases). The V and J ends lost 3 bases and 3 bases respectively, with 17 bases between them. The CDR3 sequence is 16 residues long. Per germline, CDR1 LNHDA and CDR2 SQIVND (reference sequence). The CDR3 loop is CASSILSGGSDYGYTF. In nucleotides, the CDR3 is TGTGCCAGTAGTATTTTAAGCGGGGGCTCAGACTATGGCTACACCTTC.

V gene TRBV5-5 combines with J gene TRBJ1-5; D uncertain. Trimming removed 4 bases from V and 1 base from J, with 18 bases in between. This CDR3 contains 17 residues. Germline V CDR1 and CDR2: SGHKS, YYEKEE (reference sequence). CDR3 loop: CASSILPFMASNQPQHF. The CDR3 DNA reads as TGTGCCAGCAGCATCCTCCCGTTTATGGCCAGCAATCAGCCCCAGCATTTT.

V gene TRBV9 combines with J gene TRBJ1-2; 7 positions agree with TRBD1. Per the germline V gene, CDR1 is SGDLS and CDR2 is YYNGEE. V dropped 0 bases and J dropped 4; count of bases not matched to a gene: 9. The CDR3 runs 16 residues. CDR3 coding DNA: TGTGCCAGCAGCGTAGCTCCACGACAGGGTGGCTATGGCTACACCTTC. This encodes CASSVAPRQGGYGYTF.

The chain is built from TRBV7-2 and TRBJ2-7; D gene ambiguous. Per germline, CDR1 SGHTA and CDR2 FQGNSA. The CDR3 length is 14 residues. Trimming cost V 2 bases and J 9 bases, with 17 bases left between them. CDR3 in amino acids: CASSLNLADGRQYF. The CDR3 coding sequence is TGTGCCAGCAGCTTAAATTTGGCGGATGGTCGGCAGTACTTC.

The chain uses TRBV4-1 and TRBJ1-3, with TRBD1 matching over 9 bases. The CDR3 totals 15 residues. The trim removed 3 bases at V and 2 bases at J, leaving 2 bases unmatched. Germline values: CDR1 MGHRA, CDR2 YSYEKL. The DNA of the CDR3 is TGCGCCAGCAGCCAGTGGGACAGGGCTGGAAACACCATATATTTT. It translates to CASSQWDRAGNTIYF.

CDR3 region: CASSLAGAGTGELFF. The CDR3 DNA follows: TGTGCCAGCAGCTTAGCGGGGGCTGGCACCGGGGAGCTGTTTTTT. This rearrangement joins TRBV6-5 to TRBJ2-2; 9 bases map to TRBD2. The V gene end was trimmed by 6 bases and the J gene end by 4 bases; junction bases not matched to a gene: 6. The germline V gene encodes CDR1 MNHEY and CDR2 SVGAGI. The CDR3 covers 15 residues.

The chain carries TRBV12-1 and TRBJ1-5; no DNA check was done on the table's D call, TRBD1. TRBV12-1 has pseudogene status. The CDR3 runs 19 residues. The CDR3: CASLRPGTGKPYSNQPQHF. The DNA of the CDR3 is TGTGCCAGCTTAAGACCGGGGACAGGGAAGCCCTATAGCAATCAGCCCCAGCATTTT.

J is TRBJ1-5 and V is TRBV7-9, with 11 bases fitting TRBD1. Germline V gene sequence: CDR1 SEHNR, CDR2 FQNEAQ (reference sequence). CDR3 size: 15 residues. V trimming: 4 bases; J trimming: 4 bases; junction bases outside the gene matches: 3. The CDR3 nucleotides are TGTGCCAGCAGCTGGGGACAGGGGGAAAATCAGCCCCAGCATTTT. Its translation: CASSWGQGENQPQHF.

The chain combines TRBV4-1 with TRBJ2-5, with TRBD1 identical over 8 bases. This CDR3 has 12 residues. Germline-derived CDR1 and CDR2 are MGHRA and YSYEKL. With 3 bases clipped from V and 10 bases from J, the junction kept 4 bases outside the gene matches. The CDR3 nucleotides read TGCGCCAGCAGCCATCCCAGGGGGCGCCAGTACTTC. This gives the protein CASSHPRGRQYF.

This chain links TRBV10-1 with TRBJ2-7, with TRBD1 matching over 9 bases. Germline loops: CDR1 WNHNN, CDR2 SYGVQD (reference sequence). The CDR3 is 14 residues long. Trimming cost V 6 bases and J 0 bases; bases outside gene matches: 3. The CDR3 region has the DNA TGCGCCAGCAGATCGACAGGGGGCTCCTACGAGCAGTACTTC. Its translation: CASRSTGGSYEQYF.

This chain joins TRBV9 and TRBJ1-2; D is unresolved. The germline V and J ends were trimmed by 0 bases and 2 bases, with 8 bases remaining between them. This CDR3 has 14 amino acids. CDR1 is SGDLS, CDR2 YYNGEE, per germline. The CDR3 reads CASSVAPGNYGYTF. The DNA of the CDR3 is TGTGCCAGCAGCGTAGCCCCAGGAAACTATGGCTACACCTTC.

V usage is TRBV5-6 and J usage is TRBJ1-5; TRBD1 agrees at 8 bases. CDR1 is SGHDT, CDR2 YYEEEE, per germline. This CDR3 contains 15 residues. V trimming: 0 bases; J trimming: 7 bases; junction bases outside the gene matches: 6. CDR3 sequence: CASSLGQGYQQPQHF. CDR3 nucleotide sequence: TGTGCCAGCAGCTTGGGACAGGGGTATCAGCAGCCCCAGCATTTT.

The chain employs TRBV6-6 and TRBJ1-1; perhaps TRBD1 as D (6 bases). This CDR3 region has 15 residues. Trimming shortened V by 4 bases and J by 1 base, and 13 bases separated the two germline ends. Germline CDR1 MNHNY, CDR2 SVGAGI (reference sequence). The CDR3: CASSSPGGKNTEAFF. The CDR3 region has the DNA TGTGCCAGCAGTTCTCCGGGGGGCAAGAACACTGAAGCTTTCTTT.